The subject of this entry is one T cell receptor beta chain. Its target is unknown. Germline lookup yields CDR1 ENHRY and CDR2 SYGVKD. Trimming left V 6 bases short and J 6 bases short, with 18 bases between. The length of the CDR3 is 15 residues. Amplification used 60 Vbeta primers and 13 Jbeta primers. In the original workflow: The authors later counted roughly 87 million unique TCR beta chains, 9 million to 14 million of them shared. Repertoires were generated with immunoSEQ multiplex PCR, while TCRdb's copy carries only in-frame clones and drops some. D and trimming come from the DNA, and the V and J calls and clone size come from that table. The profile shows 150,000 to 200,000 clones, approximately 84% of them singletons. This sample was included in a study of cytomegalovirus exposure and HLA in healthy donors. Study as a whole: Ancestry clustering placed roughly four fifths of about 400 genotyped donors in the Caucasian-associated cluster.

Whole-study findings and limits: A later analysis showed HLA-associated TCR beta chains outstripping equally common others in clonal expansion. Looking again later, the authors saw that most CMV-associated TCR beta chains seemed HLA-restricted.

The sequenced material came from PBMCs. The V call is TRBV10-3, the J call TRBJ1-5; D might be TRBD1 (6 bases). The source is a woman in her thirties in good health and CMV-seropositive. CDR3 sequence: CAISDRIALSQPQHF. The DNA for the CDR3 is TGTGCCATCAGCGACAGGATTGCTTTATCTCAGCCCCAGCATTTT.